Described below is a single T cell receptor (beta chain) sequence and its context. The CDR3 spans 19 residues. With 6 bases removed from V and 1 base from J, the gap between germline ends came to 27 bases. The germline gives CDR1 MDHEN, CDR2 SYDVKM. The protocol was immunoSEQ multiplex PCR, while the TCRdb copy is restricted to in-frame clones and leaves out a portion. Of more than 300,000 clones in the sample, roughly 88% were seen once. These data are taken from a study of blood T cell repertoires in COVID-19. The TCR originated in a woman aged 45 to 65 with acute or convalescent COVID-19. The sample taken for sequencing was peripheral blood. This sequence joins TRBV28 and TRBJ1-2, with D perhaps TRBD1 (5 bases). CDR3 protein: CASRPPGFRERGINYGYTF. The DNA of the CDR3 is TGTGCCAGCAGGCCCCCAGGGTTTCGCGAACGGGGGATTAACTATGGCTACACCTTC.